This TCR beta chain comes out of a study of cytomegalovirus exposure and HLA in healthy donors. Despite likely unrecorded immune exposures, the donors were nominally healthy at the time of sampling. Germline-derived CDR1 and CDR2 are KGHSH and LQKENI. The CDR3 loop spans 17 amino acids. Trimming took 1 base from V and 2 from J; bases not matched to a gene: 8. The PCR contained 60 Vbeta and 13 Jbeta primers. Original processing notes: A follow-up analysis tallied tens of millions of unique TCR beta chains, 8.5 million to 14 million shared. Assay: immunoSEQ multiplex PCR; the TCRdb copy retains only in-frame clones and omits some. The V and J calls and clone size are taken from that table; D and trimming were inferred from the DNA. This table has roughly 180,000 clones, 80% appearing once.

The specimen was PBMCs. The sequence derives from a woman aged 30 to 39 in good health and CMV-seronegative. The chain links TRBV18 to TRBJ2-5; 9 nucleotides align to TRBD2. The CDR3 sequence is CASSPLAGDTTQETQYF. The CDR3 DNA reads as TGTGCCAGCTCACCACTAGCGGGGGACACTACACAAGAGACCCAGTACTTC.